These 16 T cell receptor beta chains came from one sample sequenced in a study of early T cells in non-severe SARS-CoV-2 infection. TCRdb reanalysed the 5' RACE reads using MiXCR and keeps one entry per CDR3 protein. This table holds approximately 77,000 distinct CDR3 sequences, over 4% found once. The sample here was whole blood, taken at baseline. Receptor source: an adult who was a healthcare worker with PCR-confirmed SARS-CoV-2 infection or an uninfected control (not recorded which).

This clonotype showed up many times. The J gene is TRBJ2-7, the V gene TRBV6-2 or TRBV6-3, with D uncertain. Trimming removed 7 bases at V and 3 bases at J, with 16 bases between. From germline, CDR1 is MNHEY and CDR2 SVGEGT. This CDR3 has 14 amino acids. The CDR3 loop reads CASTTLFRIYEQYF. DNA for the CDR3: TGTGCCAGCACTACTCTATTCCGGATCTACGAGCAGTACTTC.

This clonotype was recorded a few times. This rearrangement joins TRBV5-1 to TRBJ2-5; TRBD2 matches at 12 bases. This CDR3 region has 15 residues. Germline CDR1 SGHRS, CDR2 YFSETQ. V lost 4 bases, J lost 5 bases, and 6 bases stayed unmatched. CDR3 coding DNA: TGCGCCAGCAGCCTAGCGGGAGGGCGAGCGGAGACCCAGTACTTC. Its protein is CASSLAGGRAETQYF.

Ten or more counts support this clonotype. The chain carries TRBV7-9 and TRBJ2-2; TRBD2 is a possible D gene (6 bases). The CDR3 sequence is 15 residues long. V lost 5 bases to trimming and J lost 6 bases, with 16 bases between them. From germline, CDR1 is SEHNR and CDR2 FQNEAQ (reference sequence). The CDR3 loop is CASSTTPGGAGELFF. The CDR3 DNA sequence: TGTGCCAGCAGCACCACTCCCGGAGGGGCCGGGGAGCTGTTTTTT.

Comments on this clonotype: A much more abundant neighbour one base away suggests this may be a read error. The chain uses TRBV5-4 and TRBJ2-2; perhaps TRBD1 as D (5 bases). Germline CDR1 is SGHNT and CDR2 is YYREEE (reference sequence). The CDR3 sequence is 16 residues long. Trimming cost V 2 bases and J 4 bases, with 15 bases left between them. The CDR3 loop is CASSFGRTRGTGELFF. CDR3 bases: TGTGCCAGCAGCTTTGGTAGGACAAGGGGCACCGGGGAGCTGTTTTTT.

This clonotype came up many times. The V gene is TRBV7-2, the J gene TRBJ2-1; 8 bases are a match to TRBD2. This CDR3 contains 16 residues. Trimming removed 2 bases from V and 6 bases from J; junction bases left unmatched: 9. Germline V lookup: CDR1 SGHTA, CDR2 FQGNSA. The DNA for the CDR3 is TGTGCCAGCAGCTTATGGCCGGGAGCGGGAGTCAATGAGCAGTTCTTC. The encoded protein is CASSLWPGAGVNEQFF.

The rearrangement uses TRBV9 and TRBJ1-2; D uncertain. Germline V gene data show CDR1 as SGDLS and CDR2 as YYNGEE. Trimming shortened V by 3 bases and J by 8 bases, and 14 bases separated the two germline ends. The CDR3 sequence is 13 residues long. In DNA, the CDR3 is TGTGCCAGCAGCGGGGCATCCGGTTGGGGCTACACCTTC. Its translation is CASSGASGWGYTF. The variable domain in full, completed from reference TRBV9 and TRBJ1-2, reads DSGVTQTPKHLITATGQRVTLRCSPRSGDLSVYWYQQSLDQGLQFLIQYYNGEERAKGNILERFSAQQFPDLHSELNLSSLELGDSALYFCASSGASGWGYTFGSGTRLTVV.

This clonotype has a handful of counts. CDR3 amino acids: CAISEGPLYEQYF. CDR3 nucleotides: TGTGCCATCAGTGAGGGACCGCTATACGAGCAGTACTTC. The chain combines TRBV10-3 with TRBJ2-7; no clear D gene. Germline CDR1 is ENHRY and CDR2 is SYGVKD. The ends were cut back, 2 bases at V and 4 bases at J, with 9 bases in the middle. The CDR3 has 13 residues.

The sample holds a few counts of this clonotype. The chain is built from TRBV6-6 and TRBJ2-3, with D maybe TRBD1 (6 bases). V dropped 8 bases and J dropped 1 base, with 7 bases sitting between them. In germline, CDR1 is MNHNY, CDR2 SVGAGI (reference sequence). The CDR3 totals 12 residues. The CDR3: CASAGGTDTQYF. CDR3 DNA sequence: TGTGCCAGCGCAGGGGGCACAGATACGCAGTATTTT.

In this sample, this clonotype turned up many times. This sequence joins TRBV20-1 and TRBJ1-1; possible D gene TRBD1, 6 bases. The CDR3 is 14 amino acids. The germline CDR1 and CDR2 sequences are DFQATT and SNEGSKA (reference sequence). Trimming stripped 4 bases from V and 6 bases from J, with 18 bases between. This CDR3 is CSANYQGPGAEAFF. The CDR3, as DNA: TGCAGTGCTAACTACCAGGGCCCAGGGGCTGAAGCTTTCTTT.

Only a few counts were recorded for this clonotype. The rearrangement links TRBV3-1 to TRBJ1-1; TRBD1 might be the D (5 bases). Per the germline V gene, CDR1 is LGHDT and CDR2 is YNNKEL (reference sequence). V lost 4 bases and J lost 2, with 14 bases in between. The CDR3 runs to 15 residues. The CDR3 coding sequence is TGTGCCAGCAGCCTGCCGGGACGTAAAAACACTGAAGCTTTCTTT. Amino acid sequence: CASSLPGRKNTEAFF.

This chain connects TRBV4-1 to TRBJ2-1; D remains ambiguous. The V and J ends lost 5 bases and 5 bases respectively, with 10 bases between them. CDR1 is MGHRA and CDR2 is YSYEKL in the germline V gene. This CDR3 has 13 amino acids. This CDR3 reads CASSTSLNNEQFF. The CDR3 DNA reads TGCGCCAGCAGCACCTCCCTGAACAATGAGCAGTTCTTC.

This clonotype was seen only a few times. This sequence joins TRBV7-9 and TRBJ2-3; D is unresolved. V dropped 2 bases and J dropped 0 bases, with 6 bases sitting between them. This CDR3 is built from 14 residues. Germline assignment: CDR1 SEHNR and CDR2 FQNEAQ (reference sequence). The CDR3 is CASSLKDSTDTQYF. The CDR3 coding sequence is TGTGCCAGCAGCTTAAAGGACAGCACAGATACGCAGTATTTT.

In this sample, this clonotype turned up many times. The J gene is TRBJ1-1, the V gene TRBV27; D may be TRBD1 (6 bases). V was trimmed by 6 bases and J by 1 base, leaving 9 bases between them. The CDR3 covers 13 residues. Germline lookup yields CDR1 MNHEY and CDR2 SMNVEV (reference sequence). The CDR3 spells CASRTQGNTEAFF. CDR3 in DNA: TGTGCCAGCAGAACACAGGGGAACACTGAAGCTTTCTTT.

This clonotype was counted only a few times. This chain links TRBV19 with TRBJ2-7, with 11 nucleotides matching TRBD2. The trim removed 0 bases at V and 3 bases at J, leaving 4 bases unmatched. CDR3 length: 16 residues. The germline gives CDR1 LNHDA, CDR2 SQIVND (reference sequence). Written as DNA, the CDR3 is TGTGCCAGTAGTATAGACGGGACTAGCGGAAGCTACGAGCAGTACTTC. Its protein is CASSIDGTSGSYEQYF.

This clonotype was seen ten or more times. V is TRBV12-3 or TRBV12-4 and J is TRBJ2-7; 14 bases are shared with TRBD2. J was trimmed by 6 bases and V by 6 bases; bases with no gene match: 7. CDR3 length: 15 residues. The CDR3 sequence: CASRQGLAGGGEQYF. The CDR3 DNA follows: TGTGCCAGCAGACAAGGACTAGCGGGAGGTGGCGAGCAGTACTTC.

This chain connects TRBV29-1 to TRBJ2-1, with 8 bases identical to TRBD1. V shed 6 bases, J shed 3 bases, and the junction held 4 bases outside the gene matches. Germline assignment: CDR1 SQVTM and CDR2 ANQGSEA. The CDR3 totals 13 residues. The DNA for the CDR3 is TGCAGCGTCTGGACAGGGCTCTACAATGAGCAGTTCTTC. Translating it yields CSVWTGLYNEQFF.